These T cell receptor beta chains were read from a single sample in a study of blood T cell repertoires in COVID-19. Assay: immunoSEQ multiplex PCR; the TCRdb copy retains only in-frame clones and omits some. The sample shows roughly 65,000 clones, more than 75% of them seen only once. The sequenced material came from peripheral blood. These receptors all come from a man aged 55 to 70 with acute or convalescent COVID-19. Both conserved end residues are part of each CDR3. Clone size appears in some rows only: once, few, many, or a class for an expanded clone.

CASSVDGRANQPQHF	TRBV9	TRBJ1-5	NA
CASSEALRLGGYGYTF	TRBV6-1	TRBJ1-2	NA
CAWATGVYEQYF	TRBV30	TRBJ2-7	NA
CASSIGTGGNQPQHF	TRBV19	TRBJ1-5	NA
CASSPLRGAETNEKLFF	TRBV7-8	TRBJ1-4	NA
CASSRRDRGDTGELFF	TRBV3-1/TRBV3-2	TRBJ2-2	once
CASSLRAGQGWSETQYF	TRBV7-9	TRBJ2-5	NA
CASSLSLATRTEAFF	TRBV21-1	TRBJ1-1	once
CASSVAGGQETQYF	TRBV9	TRBJ2-5	NA
CASSVEAGYEQYF	TRBV9	TRBJ2-7	NA
CASSPGQQVGTGELFF	TRBV7-7	TRBJ2-2	NA
CASSYGGTGVYEQYF	TRBV6-5	TRBJ2-7	NA
CASSSLAGEYNEQFF	TRBV5-1	TRBJ2-1	once
CSVLVPNYGYTF	TRBV29-1	TRBJ1-2	NA
CASSETRGNYGYTF	TRBV6-1	TRBJ1-2	NA
CASSLKFTPGRDIGPQMNTEAFF	TRBV5-1	TRBJ1-1	NA
CASSWTATNTEAFF	TRBV5-4	TRBJ1-1	NA
CASRQTGGDPYEQYF	TRBV6-6	TRBJ2-7	NA
CASSCYRGPGELFF	TRBV27	TRBJ2-2	NA
CASSMTAHSSGYTF	TRBV19	TRBJ1-2	NA
CASSLDRNYGYTF	TRBV6-5	TRBJ1-2	NA
CASSPRLAQTETQYF	TRBV11-2	TRBJ2-5	NA
CASSLLRVQDTDTQYF	TRBV5-6	TRBJ2-3	NA
CASRTARVVMNSPLHF	TRBV28	TRBJ1-6	NA
CASSEAQGSNYGYTF	TRBV6-1	TRBJ1-2	few
CATTTSGAYNEQFF	TRBV24-1	TRBJ2-1	NA
CASSPDRGLLGYTF	TRBV7-2	TRBJ1-2	NA
CASSGNSGSTEAFF	TRBV28	TRBJ1-1	few
CASRQGPSSYEQYF	TRBV2	TRBJ2-7	NA
CATSDQAPSASNEQFF	TRBV24-1	TRBJ2-1	NA
CASSLQGQKLFF	TRBV6-6	TRBJ1-4	once
CASSESNIPTGELFF	TRBV25-1	TRBJ2-2	NA
CASRDRARSFYEQYF	TRBV27	TRBJ2-7	once
CASSLGGTATNEKLFF	TRBV14	TRBJ1-4	NA
CATRDRGNTEAFF	TRBV24-1	TRBJ1-1	NA
CAIQGQPFYGYTF	TRBV10-3	TRBJ1-2	NA
CASSGAGERFEEQYF	TRBV2	TRBJ2-7	NA
CASSDDRARSGNTIYF	TRBV13	TRBJ1-3	few
CASSPSGEKLFF	TRBV27	TRBJ1-4	NA
CASSLGGPYEQYF	TRBV5-1	TRBJ2-7	NA
CAWLVQGPQDGYTF	TRBV30	TRBJ1-2	NA
CSVLGLSGRYEQYF	TRBV29-1	TRBJ2-7	NA
CASSQGQNTEAFF	TRBV5-4	TRBJ1-1	few
CASNYRAGQPQHF	TRBV19	TRBJ1-5	NA
CASSRIYDIQYF	TRBV7-9	TRBJ2-4	once
CASILKPGQGDYGYTF	TRBV2	TRBJ1-2	NA
CASSLSDRGYGYTF	TRBV6-5	TRBJ1-2	NA
CASSLLNRGLNSPLHF	TRBV5-5	TRBJ1-6	NA
CASSQWTGERQPQHF	TRBV4-1	TRBJ1-5	once
CASSMTSLETQYF	TRBV5-1	TRBJ2-5	NA
CASSLGTGLSNQPQHF	TRBV4-1	TRBJ1-5	NA
CARSYRQGKRDF	TRBV6-5	TRBJ1-4	NA
CASSPDRGSNQPQHF	TRBV19	TRBJ1-5	NA
CATQEAGPNQFF	TRBV10-3	TRBJ2-1	NA
CASSPRGGKDTQYF	TRBV5-1	TRBJ2-3	NA